This TCR beta chain was recovered during a study of CD8 T cells in Susac syndrome. Overall study: Treatment status at blood draw for the Susac syndrome patients was therapy-naive, corticosteroids, or intravenous immunoglobulin alone.

Random hexamers served to reverse transcribe roughly 0.45 to 1 ug RNA. TCRdb re-called the immunoSEQ multiplex PCR reads through MiXCR, storing one row per CDR3 protein. The sample includes 70,000 to 85,000 distinct CDR3 sequences, roughly 96% of them seen just once. From germline, CDR1 is SQVTM and CDR2 ANQGSEA. V was trimmed by 3 bases and J by 5 bases, leaving 8 bases between them. The CDR3 is 11 residues long. With respect to this clonotype: The antigen is undetermined.

General study points: Among people with Susac, CD8+ clonal expansion was greatest in TEMRA cells and active patients.

From blood CD8+ and CD4+ T cells, the TCR beta chain was sequenced. The diagnostic criteria were recently defined, and patients with Susac syndrome met them for definite or probable disease. Source material: CD8+ T cells from PBMCs. The chain is built from TRBV29-1 and TRBJ2-7; maybe TRBD2 (6 bases). The TCR originated in a human donor with Susac syndrome. CDR3 in amino acids: CSVEAGNEQYF. The CDR3 nucleotides are TGCAGCGTTGAGGCGGGGAACGAGCAGTACTTC.